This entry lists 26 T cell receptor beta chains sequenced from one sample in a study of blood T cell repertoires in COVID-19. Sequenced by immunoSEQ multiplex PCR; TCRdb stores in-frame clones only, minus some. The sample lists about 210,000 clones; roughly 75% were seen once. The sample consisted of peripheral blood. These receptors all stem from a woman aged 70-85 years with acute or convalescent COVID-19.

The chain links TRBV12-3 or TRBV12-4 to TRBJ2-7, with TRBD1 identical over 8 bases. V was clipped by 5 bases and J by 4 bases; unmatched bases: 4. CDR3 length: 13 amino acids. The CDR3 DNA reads TGTGCCAGCAGTAGACAGGGGCTATACGAGCAGTACTTC. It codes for CASSRQGLYEQYF.

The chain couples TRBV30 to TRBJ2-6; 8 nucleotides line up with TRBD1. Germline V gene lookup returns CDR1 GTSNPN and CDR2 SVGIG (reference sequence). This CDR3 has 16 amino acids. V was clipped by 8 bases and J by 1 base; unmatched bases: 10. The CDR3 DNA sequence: TGTGCCGGTGGAAGGACAGGGATTTCTGGGGCCAACGTCCTGACTTTC. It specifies CAGGRTGISGANVLTF.

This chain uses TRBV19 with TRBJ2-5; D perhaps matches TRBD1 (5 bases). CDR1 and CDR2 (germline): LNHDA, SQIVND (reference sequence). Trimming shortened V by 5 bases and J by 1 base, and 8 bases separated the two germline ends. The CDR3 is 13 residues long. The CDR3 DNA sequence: TGTGCCAGTAGTCGAGACAGCCAAGAGACCCAGTACTTC. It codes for CASSRDSQETQYF.

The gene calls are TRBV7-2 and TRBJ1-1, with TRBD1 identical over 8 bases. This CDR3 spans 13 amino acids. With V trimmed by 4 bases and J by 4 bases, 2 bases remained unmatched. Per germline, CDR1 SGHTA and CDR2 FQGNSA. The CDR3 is CASSSGQGTEAFF. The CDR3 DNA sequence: TGTGCCAGCAGCTCCGGACAGGGCACTGAAGCTTTCTTT.

CDR3 bases: TGTGCCAGCAGTTTAATTGGGACTAGTGAGACCCAGTACTTC. Amino acid sequence: CASSLIGTSETQYF. V is TRBV27 and J is TRBJ2-5, with TRBD2 matching over 8 bases. The CDR3 spans 14 residues. CDR1 and CDR2 from the germline V gene are MNHEY and SMNVEV (reference sequence). Unmatched junction bases numbered 4, after V lost 2 bases and J lost 5 bases.

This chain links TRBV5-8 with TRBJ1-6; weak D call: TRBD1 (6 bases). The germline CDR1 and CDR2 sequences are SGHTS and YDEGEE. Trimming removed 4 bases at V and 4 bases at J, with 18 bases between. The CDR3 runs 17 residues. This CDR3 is CASSSRSSGQYNSPLHF. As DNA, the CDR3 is TGTGCCAGCAGCAGCCGCTCCTCGGGACAATATAATTCACCCCTCCACTTT.

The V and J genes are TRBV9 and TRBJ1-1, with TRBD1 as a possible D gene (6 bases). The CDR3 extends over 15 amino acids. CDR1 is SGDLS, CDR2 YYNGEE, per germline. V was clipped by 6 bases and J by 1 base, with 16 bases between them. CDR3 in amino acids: CASTRTTGSNTEAFF. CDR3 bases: TGTGCCAGCACCCGGACGACAGGTTCGAACACTGAAGCTTTCTTT.

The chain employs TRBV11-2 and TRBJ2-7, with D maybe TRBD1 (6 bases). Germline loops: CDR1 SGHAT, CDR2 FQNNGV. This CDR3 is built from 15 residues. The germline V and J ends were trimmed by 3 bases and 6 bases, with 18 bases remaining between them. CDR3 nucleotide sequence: TGTGCCAGCAGCTTCGGATCCCGGGACAAATCCGAGCAGTACGTC. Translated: CASSFGSRDKSEQYV.

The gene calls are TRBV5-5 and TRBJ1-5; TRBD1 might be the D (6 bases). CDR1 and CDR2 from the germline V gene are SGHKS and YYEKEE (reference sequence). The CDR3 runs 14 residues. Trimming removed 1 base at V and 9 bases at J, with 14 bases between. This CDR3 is CASSLNYRVSPQHF. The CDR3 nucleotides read TGTGCCAGCAGCTTGAACTACAGGGTTTCGCCCCAGCATTTT. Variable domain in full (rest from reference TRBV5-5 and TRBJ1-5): DAGVTQSPTHLIKTRGQQVTLRCSPISGHKSVSWYQQVLGQGPQFIFQYYEKEERGRGNFPDRFSARQFPNYSSELNVNALLLGDSALYLCASSLNYRVSPQHFGDGTRLSIL.

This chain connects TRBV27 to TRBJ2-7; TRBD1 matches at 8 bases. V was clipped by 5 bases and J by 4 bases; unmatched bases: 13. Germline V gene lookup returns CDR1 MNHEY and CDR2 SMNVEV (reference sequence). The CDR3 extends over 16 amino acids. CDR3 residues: CASSMEGQGNPYEQYF. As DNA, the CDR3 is TGTGCCAGCAGTATGGAAGGACAGGGTAATCCATACGAGCAGTACTTC.

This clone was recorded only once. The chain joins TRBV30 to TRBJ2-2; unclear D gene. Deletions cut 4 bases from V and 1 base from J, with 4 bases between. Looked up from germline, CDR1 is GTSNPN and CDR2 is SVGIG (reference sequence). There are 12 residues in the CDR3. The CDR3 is CAWNRNTGELFF. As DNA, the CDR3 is TGTGCCTGGAACAGGAACACCGGGGAGCTGTTTTTT.

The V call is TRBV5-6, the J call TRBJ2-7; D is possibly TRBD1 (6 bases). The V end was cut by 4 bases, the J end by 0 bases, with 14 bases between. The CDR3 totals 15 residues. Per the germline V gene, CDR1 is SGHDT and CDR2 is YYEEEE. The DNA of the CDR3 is TGTGCCAGCAGCCGAACAGGGATGGGCTCCTACGAGCAGTACTTC. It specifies CASSRTGMGSYEQYF.

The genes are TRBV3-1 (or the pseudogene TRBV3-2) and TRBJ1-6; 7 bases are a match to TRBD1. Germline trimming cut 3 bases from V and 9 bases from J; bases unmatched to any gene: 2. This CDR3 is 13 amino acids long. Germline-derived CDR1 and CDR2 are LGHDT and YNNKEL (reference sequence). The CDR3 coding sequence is TGTGCCAGCAGCCAGAACAGGGGTTCACCCCTCCACTTT. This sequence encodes CASSQNRGSPLHF.

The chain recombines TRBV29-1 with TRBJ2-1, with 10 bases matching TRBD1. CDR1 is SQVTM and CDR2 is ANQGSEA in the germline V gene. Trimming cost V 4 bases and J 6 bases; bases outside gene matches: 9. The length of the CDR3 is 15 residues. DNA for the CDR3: TGCAGCGTTGTAGGGGGCGACAGGGGGCTCAATGAGCAGTTCTTC. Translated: CSVVGGDRGLNEQFF.

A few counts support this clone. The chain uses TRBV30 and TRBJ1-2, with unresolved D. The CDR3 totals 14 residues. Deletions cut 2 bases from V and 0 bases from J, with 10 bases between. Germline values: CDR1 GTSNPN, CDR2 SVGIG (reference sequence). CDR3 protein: CAWSRGRSNYGYTF. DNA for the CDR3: TGTGCCTGGAGTCGGGGTCGTTCTAACTATGGCTACACCTTC.

CDR3 amino acids: CASSEKRTVGVGVNSPLHF. The CDR3 region has the DNA TGTGCCAGCAGTGAAAAGCGGACAGTAGGGGTCGGAGTGAATTCACCCCTCCACTTT. V is TRBV6-1 and J is TRBJ1-6; D is perhaps TRBD1 (6 bases). Looked up from germline, CDR1 is MNHNS and CDR2 is SASEGT. The CDR3 loop spans 19 amino acids. With 2 bases removed from V and 7 bases from J, the gap between germline ends came to 24 bases.

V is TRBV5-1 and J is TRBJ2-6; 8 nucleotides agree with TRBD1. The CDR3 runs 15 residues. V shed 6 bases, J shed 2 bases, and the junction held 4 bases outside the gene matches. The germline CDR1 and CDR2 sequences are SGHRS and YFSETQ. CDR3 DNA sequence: TGCGCCAGCAATTTGGACAGGGCTGGGGCCAACGTCCTGACTTTC. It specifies CASNLDRAGANVLTF.

The CDR3 sequence: CASSLHPWGGTDTQYF. DNA for the CDR3: TGTGCCAGCAGCCTCCACCCTTGGGGGGGGACAGATACGCAGTATTTT. The chain joins TRBV3-1 (or the pseudogene TRBV3-2) to TRBJ2-3; TRBD2 agrees at 7 bases. J lost 3 bases, V lost 4 bases, and 10 bases had no gene match. This CDR3 region has 16 residues. Germline values: CDR1 LGHDT, CDR2 YNNKEL (reference sequence).

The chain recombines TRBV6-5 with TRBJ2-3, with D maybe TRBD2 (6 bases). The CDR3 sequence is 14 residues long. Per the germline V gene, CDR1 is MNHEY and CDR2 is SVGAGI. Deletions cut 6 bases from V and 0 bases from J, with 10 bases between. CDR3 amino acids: CASRGTDSTDTQYF. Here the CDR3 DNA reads TGTGCCAGCAGGGGGACTGACAGCACAGATACGCAGTATTTT.

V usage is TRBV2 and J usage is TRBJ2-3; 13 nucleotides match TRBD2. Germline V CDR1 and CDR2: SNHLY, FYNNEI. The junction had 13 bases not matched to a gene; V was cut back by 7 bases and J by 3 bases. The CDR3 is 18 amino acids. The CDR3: CASTPGLAGTVGTDTQYF. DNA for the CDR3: TGTGCCAGCACTCCGGGACTAGCGGGGACAGTGGGGACAGATACGCAGTATTTT.

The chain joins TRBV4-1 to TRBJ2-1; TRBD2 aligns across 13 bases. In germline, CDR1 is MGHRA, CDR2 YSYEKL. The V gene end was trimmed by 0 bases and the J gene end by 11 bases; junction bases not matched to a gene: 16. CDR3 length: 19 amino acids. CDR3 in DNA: TGCGCCAGCAGCCAAGAAGCGGCCTCCGGGACTAGCGGGGCCTGGAAGCAGTTCTTC. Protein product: CASSQEAASGTSGAWKQFF.

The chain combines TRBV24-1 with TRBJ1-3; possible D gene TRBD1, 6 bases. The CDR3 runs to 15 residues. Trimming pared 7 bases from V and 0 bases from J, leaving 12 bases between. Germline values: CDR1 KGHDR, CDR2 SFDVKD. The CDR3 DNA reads TGTGCCACCAGAGGACAGAACCGCTCTGGAAACACCATATATTTT. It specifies CATRGQNRSGNTIYF.

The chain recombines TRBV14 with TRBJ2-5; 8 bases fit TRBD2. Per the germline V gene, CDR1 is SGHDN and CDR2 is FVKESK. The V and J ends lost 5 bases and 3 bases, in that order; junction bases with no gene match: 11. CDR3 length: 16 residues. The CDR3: CASSRLRPAGEETQYF. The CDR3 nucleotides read TGTGCCAGCAGCAGACTTCGGCCAGCGGGGGAAGAGACCCAGTACTTC.

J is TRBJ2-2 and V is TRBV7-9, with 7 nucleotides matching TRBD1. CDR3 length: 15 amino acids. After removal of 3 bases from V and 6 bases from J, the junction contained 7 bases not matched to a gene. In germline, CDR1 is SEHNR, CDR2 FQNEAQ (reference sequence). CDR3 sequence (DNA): TGTGCCAGCAGCTTTACCACAGGGGCTGCCGGGGAGCTGTTTTTT. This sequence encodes CASSFTTGAAGELFF.

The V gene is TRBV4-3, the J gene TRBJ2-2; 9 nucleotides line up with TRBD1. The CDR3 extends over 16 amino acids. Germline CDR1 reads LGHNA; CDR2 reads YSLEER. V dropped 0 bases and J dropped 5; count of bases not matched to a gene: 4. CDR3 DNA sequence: TGCGCCAGCAGCCAAGAGAGGGGGACAGGGACCGGGGAGCTGTTTTTT. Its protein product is CASSQERGTGTGELFF.

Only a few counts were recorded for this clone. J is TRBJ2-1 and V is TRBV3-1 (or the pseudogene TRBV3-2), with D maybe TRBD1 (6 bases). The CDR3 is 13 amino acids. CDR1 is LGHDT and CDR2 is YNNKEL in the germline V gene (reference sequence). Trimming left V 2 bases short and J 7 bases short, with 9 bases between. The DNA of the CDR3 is TGTGCCAGCAGCCAAAAAGGGGGTAATGAGCAGTTCTTC. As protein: CASSQKGGNEQFF.